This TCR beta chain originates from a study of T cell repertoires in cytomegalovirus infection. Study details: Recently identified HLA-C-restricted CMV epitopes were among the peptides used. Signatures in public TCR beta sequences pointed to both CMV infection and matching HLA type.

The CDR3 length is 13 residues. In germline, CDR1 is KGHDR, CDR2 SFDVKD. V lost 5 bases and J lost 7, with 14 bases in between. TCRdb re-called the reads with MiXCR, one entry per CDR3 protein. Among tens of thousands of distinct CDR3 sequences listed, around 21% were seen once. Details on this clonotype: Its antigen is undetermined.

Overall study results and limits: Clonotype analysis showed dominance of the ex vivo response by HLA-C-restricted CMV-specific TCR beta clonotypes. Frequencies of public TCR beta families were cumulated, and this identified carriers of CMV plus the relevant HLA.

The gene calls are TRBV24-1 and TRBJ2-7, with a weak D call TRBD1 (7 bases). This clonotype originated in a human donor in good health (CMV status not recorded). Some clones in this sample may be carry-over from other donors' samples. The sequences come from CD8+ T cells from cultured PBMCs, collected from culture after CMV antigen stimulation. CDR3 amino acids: CATSAGGGEEQYF. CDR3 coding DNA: TGTGCCACCAGTGCCGGAGGGGGCGAAGAGCAGTACTTC.